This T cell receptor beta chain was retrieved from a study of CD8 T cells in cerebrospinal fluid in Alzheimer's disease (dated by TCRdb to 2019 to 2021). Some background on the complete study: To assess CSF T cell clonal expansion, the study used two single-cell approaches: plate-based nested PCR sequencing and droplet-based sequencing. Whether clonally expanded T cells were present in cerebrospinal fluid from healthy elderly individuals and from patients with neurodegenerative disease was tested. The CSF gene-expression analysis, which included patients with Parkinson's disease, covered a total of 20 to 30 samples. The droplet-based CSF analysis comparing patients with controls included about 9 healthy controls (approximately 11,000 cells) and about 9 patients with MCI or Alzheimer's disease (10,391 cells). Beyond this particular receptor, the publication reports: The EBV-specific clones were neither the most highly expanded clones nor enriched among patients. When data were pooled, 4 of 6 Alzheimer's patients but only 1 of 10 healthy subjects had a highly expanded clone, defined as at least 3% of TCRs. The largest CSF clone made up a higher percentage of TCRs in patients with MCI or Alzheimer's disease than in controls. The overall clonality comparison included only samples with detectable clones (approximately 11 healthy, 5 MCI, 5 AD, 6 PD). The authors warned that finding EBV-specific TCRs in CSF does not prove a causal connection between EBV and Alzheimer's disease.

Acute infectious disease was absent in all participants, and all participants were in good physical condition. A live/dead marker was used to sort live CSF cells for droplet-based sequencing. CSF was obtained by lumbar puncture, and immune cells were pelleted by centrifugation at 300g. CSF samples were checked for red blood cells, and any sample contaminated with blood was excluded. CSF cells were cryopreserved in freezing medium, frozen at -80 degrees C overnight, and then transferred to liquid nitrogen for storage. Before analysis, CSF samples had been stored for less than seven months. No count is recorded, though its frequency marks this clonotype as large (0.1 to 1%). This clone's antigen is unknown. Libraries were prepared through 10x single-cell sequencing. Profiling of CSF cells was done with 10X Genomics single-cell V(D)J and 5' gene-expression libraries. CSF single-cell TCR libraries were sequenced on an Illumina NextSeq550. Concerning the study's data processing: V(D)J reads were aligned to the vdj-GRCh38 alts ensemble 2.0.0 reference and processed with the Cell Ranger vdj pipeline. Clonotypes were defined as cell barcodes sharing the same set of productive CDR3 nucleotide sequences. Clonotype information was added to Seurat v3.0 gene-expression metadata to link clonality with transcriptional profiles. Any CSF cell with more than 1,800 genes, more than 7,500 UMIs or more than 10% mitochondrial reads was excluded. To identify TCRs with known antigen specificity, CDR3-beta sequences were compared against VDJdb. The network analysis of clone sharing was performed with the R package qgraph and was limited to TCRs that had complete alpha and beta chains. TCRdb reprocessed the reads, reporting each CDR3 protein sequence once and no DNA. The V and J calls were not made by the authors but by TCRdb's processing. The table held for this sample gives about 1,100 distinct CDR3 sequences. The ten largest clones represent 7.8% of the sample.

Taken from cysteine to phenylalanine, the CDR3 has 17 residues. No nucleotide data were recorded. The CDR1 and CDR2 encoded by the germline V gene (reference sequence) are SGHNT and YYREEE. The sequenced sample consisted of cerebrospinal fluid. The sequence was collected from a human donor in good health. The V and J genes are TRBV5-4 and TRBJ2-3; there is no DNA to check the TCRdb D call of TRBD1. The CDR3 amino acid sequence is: CASSSLEGGPSRDTQYF. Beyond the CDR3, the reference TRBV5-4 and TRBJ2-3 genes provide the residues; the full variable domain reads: ETGVTQSPTHLIKTRGQQVTLRCSSQSGHNTVSWYQQALGQGPQFIFQYYREEENGRGNFPPRFSGLQFPNYSSELNVNALELDDSALYLCASSSLEGGPSRDTQYFGPGTRLTVL.